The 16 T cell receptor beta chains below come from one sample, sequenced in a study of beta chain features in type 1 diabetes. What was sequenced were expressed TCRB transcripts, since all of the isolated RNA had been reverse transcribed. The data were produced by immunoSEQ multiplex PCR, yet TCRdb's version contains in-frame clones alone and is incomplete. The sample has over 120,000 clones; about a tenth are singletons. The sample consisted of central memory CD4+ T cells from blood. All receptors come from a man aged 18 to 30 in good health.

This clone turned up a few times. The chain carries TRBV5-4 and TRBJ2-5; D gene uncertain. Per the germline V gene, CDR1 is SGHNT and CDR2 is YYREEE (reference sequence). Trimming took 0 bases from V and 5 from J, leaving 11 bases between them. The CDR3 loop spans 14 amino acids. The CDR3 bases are TGTGCCAGCAGCTTGGACGGTTTCCTGGAGACCCAGTACTTC. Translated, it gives CASSLDGFLETQYF. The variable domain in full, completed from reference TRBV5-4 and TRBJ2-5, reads ETGVTQSPTHLIKTRGQQVTLRCSSQSGHNTVSWYQQALGQGPQFIFQYYREEENGRGNFPPRFSGLQFPNYSSELNVNALELDDSALYLCASSLDGFLETQYFGPGTRLLVL.

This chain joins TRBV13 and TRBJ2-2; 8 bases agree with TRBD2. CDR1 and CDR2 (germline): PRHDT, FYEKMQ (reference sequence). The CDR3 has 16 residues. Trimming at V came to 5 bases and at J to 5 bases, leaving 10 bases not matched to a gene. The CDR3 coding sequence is TGTGCCAGCAGCCAGGAAGCGGGGGCACTAACCGGGGAGCTGTTTTTT. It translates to CASSQEAGALTGELFF.

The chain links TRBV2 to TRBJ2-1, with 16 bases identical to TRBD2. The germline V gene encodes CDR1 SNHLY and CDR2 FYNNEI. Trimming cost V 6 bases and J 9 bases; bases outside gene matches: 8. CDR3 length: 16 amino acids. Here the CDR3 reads CASRPGTSGGAGEQFF. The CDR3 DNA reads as TGTGCCAGCAGGCCCGGGACTAGCGGGGGGGCGGGTGAGCAGTTCTTC.

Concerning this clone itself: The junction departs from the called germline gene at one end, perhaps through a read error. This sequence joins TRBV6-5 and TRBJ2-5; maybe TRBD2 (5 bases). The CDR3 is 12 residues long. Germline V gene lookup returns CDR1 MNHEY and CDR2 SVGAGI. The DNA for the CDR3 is TGTGCCATCAGTGCCGAGGGTGAGACCCAGTACTTC. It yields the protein CAISAEGETQYF.

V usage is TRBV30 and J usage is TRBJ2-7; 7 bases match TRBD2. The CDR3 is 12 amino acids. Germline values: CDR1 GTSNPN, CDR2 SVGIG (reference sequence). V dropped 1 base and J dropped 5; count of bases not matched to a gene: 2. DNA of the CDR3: TGTGCCTGGAGTGGAGCGGGGAACGAGCAGTACTTC. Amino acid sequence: CAWSGAGNEQYF. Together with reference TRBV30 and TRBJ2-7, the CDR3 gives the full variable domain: SQTIHQWPATLVQPVGSPLSLECTVEGTSNPNLYWYRQAAGRGLQLLFYSVGIGQISSEVPQNLSASRPQDRQFILSSKKLLLSDSGFYLCAWSGAGNEQYFGPGTRLTVT.

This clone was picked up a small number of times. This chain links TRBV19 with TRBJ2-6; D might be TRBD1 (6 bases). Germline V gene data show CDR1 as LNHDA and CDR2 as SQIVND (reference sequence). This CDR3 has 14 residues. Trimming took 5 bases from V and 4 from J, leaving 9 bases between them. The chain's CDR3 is CASSWTVGANVLTF. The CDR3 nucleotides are TGTGCCAGTAGTTGGACAGTCGGGGCCAACGTCCTGACTTTC.

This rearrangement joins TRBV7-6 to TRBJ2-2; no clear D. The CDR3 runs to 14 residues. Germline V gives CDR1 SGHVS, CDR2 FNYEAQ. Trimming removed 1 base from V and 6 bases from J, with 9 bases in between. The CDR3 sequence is CASSLEGVSGELFF. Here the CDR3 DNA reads TGTGCCAGCAGCTTAGAAGGAGTGTCCGGGGAGCTGTTTTTT.

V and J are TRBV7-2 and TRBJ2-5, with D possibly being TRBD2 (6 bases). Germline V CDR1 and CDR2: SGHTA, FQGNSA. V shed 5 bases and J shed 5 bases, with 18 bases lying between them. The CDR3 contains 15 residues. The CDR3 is CASSPAWASEETQYF. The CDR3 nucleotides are TGTGCCAGCAGCCCCGCGTGGGCTAGCGAGGAGACCCAGTACTTC.

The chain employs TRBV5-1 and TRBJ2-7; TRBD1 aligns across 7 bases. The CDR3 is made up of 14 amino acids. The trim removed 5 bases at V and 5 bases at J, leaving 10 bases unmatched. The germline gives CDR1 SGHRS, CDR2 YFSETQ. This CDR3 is CASSDTTGPHEQYF. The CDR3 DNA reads TGCGCCAGCAGTGATACGACAGGGCCACACGAGCAGTACTTC.

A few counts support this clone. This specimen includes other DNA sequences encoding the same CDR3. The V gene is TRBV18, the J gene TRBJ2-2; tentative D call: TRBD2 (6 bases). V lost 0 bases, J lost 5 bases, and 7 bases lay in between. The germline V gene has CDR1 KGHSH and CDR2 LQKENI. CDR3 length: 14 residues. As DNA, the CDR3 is TGTGCCAGCTCACCACCGCGGGGAACCGGGGAGCTGTTTTTT. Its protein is CASSPPRGTGELFF.

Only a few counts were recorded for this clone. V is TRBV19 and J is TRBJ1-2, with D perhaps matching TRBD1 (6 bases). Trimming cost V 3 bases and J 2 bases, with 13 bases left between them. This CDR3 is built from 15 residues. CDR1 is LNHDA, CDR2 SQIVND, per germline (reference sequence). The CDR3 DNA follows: TGTGCCAGTAGTATCCCGACAGGACGAAACTATGGCTACACCTTC. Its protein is CASSIPTGRNYGYTF.

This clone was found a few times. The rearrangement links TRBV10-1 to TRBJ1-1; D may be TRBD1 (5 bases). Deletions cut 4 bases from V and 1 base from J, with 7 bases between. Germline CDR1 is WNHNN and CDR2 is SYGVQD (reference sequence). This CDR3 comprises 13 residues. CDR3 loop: CASSGQQNTEAFF. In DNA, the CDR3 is TGCGCCAGCAGTGGACAGCAGAACACTGAAGCTTTCTTT.

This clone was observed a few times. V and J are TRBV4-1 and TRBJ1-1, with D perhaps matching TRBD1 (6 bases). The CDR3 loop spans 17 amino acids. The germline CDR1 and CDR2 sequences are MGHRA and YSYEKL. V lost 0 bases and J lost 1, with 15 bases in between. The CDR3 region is CASSQDGTGLKNTEAFF. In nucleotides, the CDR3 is TGCGCCAGCAGCCAAGATGGAACAGGGCTTAAGAACACTGAAGCTTTCTTT.

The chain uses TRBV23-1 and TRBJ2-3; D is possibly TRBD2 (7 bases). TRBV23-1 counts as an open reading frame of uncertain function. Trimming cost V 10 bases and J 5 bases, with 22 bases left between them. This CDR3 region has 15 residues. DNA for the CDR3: TGCGCCATTCTCTCCCGGGGGCCGGGAGGAGATACGCAGTATTTT. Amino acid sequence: CAILSRGPGGDTQYF.

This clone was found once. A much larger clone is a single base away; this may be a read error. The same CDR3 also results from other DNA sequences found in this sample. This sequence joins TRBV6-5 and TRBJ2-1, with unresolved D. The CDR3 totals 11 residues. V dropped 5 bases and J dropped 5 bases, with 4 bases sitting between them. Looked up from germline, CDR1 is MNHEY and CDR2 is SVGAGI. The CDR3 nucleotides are TGTGCCAGCAGTCGCGACAATGAGCAGTTCTTC. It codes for CASSRDNEQFF.

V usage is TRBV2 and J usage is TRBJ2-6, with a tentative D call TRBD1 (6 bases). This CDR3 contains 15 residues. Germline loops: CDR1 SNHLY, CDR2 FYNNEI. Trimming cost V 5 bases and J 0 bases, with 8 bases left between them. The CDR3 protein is CASSLQGSGANVLTF. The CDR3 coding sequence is TGTGCCAGCAGTCTACAGGGCTCTGGGGCCAACGTCCTGACTTTC.